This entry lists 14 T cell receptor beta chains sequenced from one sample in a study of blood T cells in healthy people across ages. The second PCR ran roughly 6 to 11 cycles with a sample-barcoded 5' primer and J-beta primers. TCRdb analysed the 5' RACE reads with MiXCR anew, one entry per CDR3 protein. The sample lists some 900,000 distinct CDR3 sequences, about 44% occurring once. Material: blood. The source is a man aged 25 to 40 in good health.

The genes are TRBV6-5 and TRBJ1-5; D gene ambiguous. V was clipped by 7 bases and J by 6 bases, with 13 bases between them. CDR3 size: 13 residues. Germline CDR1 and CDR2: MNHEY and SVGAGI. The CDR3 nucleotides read TGTGCCAGCACCGGCACAGTAGGTCAGCCCCAGCATTTT. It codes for CASTGTVGQPQHF.

CDR3 sequence (DNA): TGTGCCAGCAGCGCGCGGGGGGGCGAGAGGCCTACCACAGATACGCAGTATTTT. Encoded protein: CASSARGGERPTTDTQYF. V gene TRBV9 combines with J gene TRBJ2-3, with 9 nucleotides matching TRBD2. The CDR3 consists of 18 residues. Germline lookup yields CDR1 SGDLS and CDR2 YYNGEE. Losses at the gene ends were 3 bases for V and 2 bases for J; bases not matched to a gene: 13.

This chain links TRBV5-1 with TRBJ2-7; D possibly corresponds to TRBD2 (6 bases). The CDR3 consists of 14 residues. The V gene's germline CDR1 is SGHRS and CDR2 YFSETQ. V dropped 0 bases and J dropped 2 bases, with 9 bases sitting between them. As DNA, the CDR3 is TGCGCCAGCAGCTTGGGGGACTCAGCCTACGAGCAGTACTTC. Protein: CASSLGDSAYEQYF.

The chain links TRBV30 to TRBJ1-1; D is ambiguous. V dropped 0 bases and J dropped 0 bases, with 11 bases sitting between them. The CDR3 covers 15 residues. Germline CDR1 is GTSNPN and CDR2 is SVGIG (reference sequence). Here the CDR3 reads CAWSVSLTVNTEAFF. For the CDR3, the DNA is TGTGCCTGGAGTGTTAGTCTCACGGTGAACACTGAAGCTTTCTTT.

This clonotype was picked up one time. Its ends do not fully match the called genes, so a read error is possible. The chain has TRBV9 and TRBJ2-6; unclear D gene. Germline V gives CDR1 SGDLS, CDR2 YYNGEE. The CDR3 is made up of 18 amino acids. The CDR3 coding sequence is TGTGCCAGCAGCGTATGGGTAGGCAGATCCACTGGGGTCAACGTCCTGACTTTC. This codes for CASSVWVGRSTGVNVLTF.

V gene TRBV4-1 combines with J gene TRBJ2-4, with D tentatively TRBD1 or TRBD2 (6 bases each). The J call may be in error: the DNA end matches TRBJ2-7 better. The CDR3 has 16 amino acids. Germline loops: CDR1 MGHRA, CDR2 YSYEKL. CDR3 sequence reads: CASSQRGFGDFYEQYF. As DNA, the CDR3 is TGCGCCAGCAGTCAAAGGGGGTTTGGGGACTTCTACGAGCAGTACTTC.

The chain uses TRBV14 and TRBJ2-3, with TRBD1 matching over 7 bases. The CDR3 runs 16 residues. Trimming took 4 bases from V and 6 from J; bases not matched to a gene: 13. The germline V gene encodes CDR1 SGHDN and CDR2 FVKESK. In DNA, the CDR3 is TGTGCCAGCAGCCTCTCGACAGGGTTCCAAGGGGATACGCAGTATTTT. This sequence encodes CASSLSTGFQGDTQYF.

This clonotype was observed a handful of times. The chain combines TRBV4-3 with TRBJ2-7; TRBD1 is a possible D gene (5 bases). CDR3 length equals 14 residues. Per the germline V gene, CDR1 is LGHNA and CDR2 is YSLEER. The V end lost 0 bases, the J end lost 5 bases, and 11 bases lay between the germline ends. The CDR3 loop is CASSQDRAGNEQYF. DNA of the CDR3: TGCGCCAGCAGCCAAGATAGGGCAGGGAACGAGCAGTACTTC.

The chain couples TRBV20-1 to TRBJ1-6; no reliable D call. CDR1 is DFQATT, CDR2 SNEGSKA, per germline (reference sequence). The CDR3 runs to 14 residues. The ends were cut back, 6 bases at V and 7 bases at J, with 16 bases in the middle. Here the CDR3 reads CSARLRSGNSPLHF. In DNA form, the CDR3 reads TGCAGTGCGCGACTGAGATCCGGAAATTCACCCCTCCACTTT.

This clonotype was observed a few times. The CDR3 protein is CASRGDRHGNTLYEQYF. As DNA, the CDR3 is TGCGCCAGCAGGGGGGACAGGCATGGGAATACTCTCTACGAGCAGTACTTC. V usage is TRBV10-2 and J usage is TRBJ2-7, with TRBD1 matching over 8 bases. CDR1 is WSHSY, CDR2 SAAADI, per germline. The CDR3 is 17 residues long. Trimming cost V 6 bases and J 3 bases; bases outside gene matches: 16.

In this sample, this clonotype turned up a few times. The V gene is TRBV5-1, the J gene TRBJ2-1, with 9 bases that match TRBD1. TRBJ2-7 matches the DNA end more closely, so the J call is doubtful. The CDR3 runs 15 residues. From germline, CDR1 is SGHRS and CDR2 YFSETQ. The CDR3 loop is CASSLTGGSYNEQYF. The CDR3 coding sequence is TGCGCCAGCAGCTTGACAGGGGGCTCGTACAATGAGCAGTACTTC.

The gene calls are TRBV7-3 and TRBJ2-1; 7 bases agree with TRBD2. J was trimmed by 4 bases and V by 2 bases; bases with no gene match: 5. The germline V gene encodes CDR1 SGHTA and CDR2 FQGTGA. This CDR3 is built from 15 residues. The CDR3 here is CASSLGGVGYNEQFF. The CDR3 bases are TGTGCCAGCAGCTTAGGGGGGGTAGGGTACAATGAGCAGTTCTTC.

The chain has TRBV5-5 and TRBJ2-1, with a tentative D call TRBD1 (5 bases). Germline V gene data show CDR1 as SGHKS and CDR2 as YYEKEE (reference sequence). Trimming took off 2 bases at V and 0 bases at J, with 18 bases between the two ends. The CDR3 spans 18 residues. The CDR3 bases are TGTGCCAGCAGCTTAGGGCCCGAGCCAGGGATCTCCTACAATGAGCAGTTCTTC. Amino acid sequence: CASSLGPEPGISYNEQFF.

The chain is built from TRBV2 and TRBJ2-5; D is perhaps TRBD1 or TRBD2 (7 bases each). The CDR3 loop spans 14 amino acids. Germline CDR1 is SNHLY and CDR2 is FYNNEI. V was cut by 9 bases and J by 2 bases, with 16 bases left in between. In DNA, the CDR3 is TGTGCCAGGGGAGGGGACAGCCCTCAAGAGACCCAGTACTTC. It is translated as CARGGDSPQETQYF.